The clone carrying this T cell receptor beta chain was recorded many times. Its antigen is as yet unknown. Healthy Caucasians provided all donations. The data are from a study of identical twins. Study-level findings and limits: For monozygotic twins, models underestimated out-of-frame TCR alpha sharing.

Template switching added a universal primer site, and cDNA bore unique molecular identifiers. In TCRdb, the 5' RACE reads were re-called with MiXCR into one record per CDR3 protein. This sample has fewer than 250,000 distinct CDR3 sequences; less than 8% occur once, and the top ten carry 1.9%. V gave up 5 bases and J gave up 2 bases, with 7 bases separating them. Germline V gene sequence: CDR1 MNHNY, CDR2 SVGAGI (reference sequence). The CDR3 covers 12 residues. These data are also associated with another study on yellow fever vaccine responses in identical twins. As that study records: Each twin's T cell response to the vaccine was reported to look partly convergent and partly personalized.

Sequencing input: memory (CD45RO+) T cells sorted from blood. The source of this sequence is a young woman in good health. The gene calls are TRBV6-6 and TRBJ2-7; D not certain. CDR3 sequence (DNA): TGTGCCAGCAGTAGCCAGGCCTACGAGCAGTACTTC. Translating gives CASSSQAYEQYF.